This T cell receptor beta chain was documented in a study of post-analysis software for immune sequencing data. In the study overall: Courses of disease covered relapsing-remitting, secondary progressive and progressive-relapsing multiple sclerosis. Whole-study results and caveats: TRBV5-6, TRBV5-1 and TRBV20-1 were among 4 or 5 TRBV segments more frequent in patients than controls. People with multiple sclerosis had a significantly lower normalized Chao1 diversity than controls did. Samples made in the same batch grouped tightly together by F measure.

The germline V gene encodes CDR1 SGHRS and CDR2 YFSETQ. The CDR3 runs 14 residues. V dropped 4 bases and J dropped 4; count of bases not matched to a gene: 6. Unique molecular identifiers featured in each of the TCR beta cDNA libraries. MiXCR, applied by TCRdb to the PCR reads, yields one record per CDR3 protein. The sample has about 540,000 distinct CDR3 sequences; 30% to 40% are singletons. Comment on this clonotype: Its cognate antigen is unknown.

This rearrangement joins TRBV5-1 to TRBJ1-2, with 8 positions matching TRBD1. The receptor's source is a girl under 18 with multiple sclerosis. Sequenced input: blood. This CDR3 reads CASSADRVGYGYTF. CDR3 nucleotides: TGCGCCAGCAGCGCGGACAGGGTGGGCTATGGCTACACCTTC.